This T cell receptor beta chain was observed in a study of T-cell reconstitution after alpha-beta-depleted transplantation in children. General study points: TCRbeta diversity was high at day 60 in some patients (a result of surviving recipient T cells and thymic progenitors).

This CDR3 is 16 amino acids long. J was trimmed by 7 bases and V by 4 bases; bases with no gene match: 13. Germline CDR1 reads MNHEY; CDR2 reads SMNVEV (reference sequence). This clonotype was observed a few times. The antigen is undetermined. Researchers prepared the TCRbeta library using unique molecular identifiers, the study reports. Using its own MiXCR run on the PCR reads, TCRdb lists one record per CDR3 protein. The sample comprises 700,000 to 850,000 distinct CDR3 sequences, 16% of which are singletons, and approximately 5% rests with the top ten. Sequencing was performed on PBMCs, mostly from graft donor cells, taken 360 days after TCRalphabeta/CD19-depleted stem cell transplant. The receptor's source is a male patient between 5 and 17 years old who had a stem cell transplant for acute lymphoblastic leukemia, so the T cells may come from the graft donor. The chain carries TRBV27 and TRBJ2-3; the match to TRBD2 covers 8 bases. This CDR3 is CASSSYARTSTNTQYF. The CDR3 DNA reads as TGTGCCAGCAGTTCGTATGCCCGGACTAGCACGAATACGCAGTATTTT.